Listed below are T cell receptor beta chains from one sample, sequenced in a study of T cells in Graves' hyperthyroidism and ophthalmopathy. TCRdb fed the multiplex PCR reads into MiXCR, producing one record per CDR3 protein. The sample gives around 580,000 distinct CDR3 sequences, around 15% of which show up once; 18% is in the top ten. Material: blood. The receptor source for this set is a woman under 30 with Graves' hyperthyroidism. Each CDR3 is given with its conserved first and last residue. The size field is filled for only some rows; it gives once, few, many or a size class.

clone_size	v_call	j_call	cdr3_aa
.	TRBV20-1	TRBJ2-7	CSARAQSTYEQYF
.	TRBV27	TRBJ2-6	CASGRRTTYSGANVLTF
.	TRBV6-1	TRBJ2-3	CASRKQDGGVAQYF
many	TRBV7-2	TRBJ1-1	CASSPWTGGGTEAFF
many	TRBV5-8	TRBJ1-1	CASRVGGLNTEAFF
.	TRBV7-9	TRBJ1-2	CGGGLYGYTF
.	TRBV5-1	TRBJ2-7	CASRGGPTILEQYF
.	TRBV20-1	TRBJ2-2	CSARGIRDRRLFF
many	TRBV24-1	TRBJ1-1	CATSESDGVEAFF
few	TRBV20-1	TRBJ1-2	CSASGIQGPHGYTF
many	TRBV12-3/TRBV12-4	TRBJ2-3	CASSLILAGVLDTQYF
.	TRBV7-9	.	CASSSDGDQYF
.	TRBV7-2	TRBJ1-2	CALWGRRGYTF
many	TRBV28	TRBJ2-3	CASSRARQPQYF
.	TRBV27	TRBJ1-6	CASAKLRQTYNSPLHF
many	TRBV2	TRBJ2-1	CASNVGGGRENEQFF
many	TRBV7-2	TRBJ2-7	CASSLGLNYEQYF
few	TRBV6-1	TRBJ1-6	CATRTANNSPLHF
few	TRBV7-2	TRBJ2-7	CVSSLARGTQYF
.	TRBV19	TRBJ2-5	CASSIVMGETQYF
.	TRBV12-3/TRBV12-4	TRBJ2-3	CASSSRLAGVPDTQYF
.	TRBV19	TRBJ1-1	CASSWGRQNTEAFF
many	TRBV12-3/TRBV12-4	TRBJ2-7	CASSHTDRLEVSYEQYF
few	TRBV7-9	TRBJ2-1	CAGSLVAGGPYEQFF
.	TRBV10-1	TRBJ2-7	CASSDRFRRVLDEQYF
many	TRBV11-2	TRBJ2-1	CASSLPGTRGTNEQFF
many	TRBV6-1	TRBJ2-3	CASSLTGLAGEGTDTQYF
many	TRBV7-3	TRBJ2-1	CASRKDLYNEQFF
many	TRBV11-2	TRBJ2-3	CASSLLLAGEGDTQYF
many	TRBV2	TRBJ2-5	CASIFTGGTETQYF
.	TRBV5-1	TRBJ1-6	CASSLGLAGHNSPLHF
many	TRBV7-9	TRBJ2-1	CASSLGLVSNEQFF
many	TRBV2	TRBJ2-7	CASSEFRQRYEQYF
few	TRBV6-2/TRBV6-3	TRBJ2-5	CASSYFTQETQYF
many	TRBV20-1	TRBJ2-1	CSALRGVAGGNEQFF
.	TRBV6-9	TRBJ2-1	CASSSRTSGAQKASYNEQFF